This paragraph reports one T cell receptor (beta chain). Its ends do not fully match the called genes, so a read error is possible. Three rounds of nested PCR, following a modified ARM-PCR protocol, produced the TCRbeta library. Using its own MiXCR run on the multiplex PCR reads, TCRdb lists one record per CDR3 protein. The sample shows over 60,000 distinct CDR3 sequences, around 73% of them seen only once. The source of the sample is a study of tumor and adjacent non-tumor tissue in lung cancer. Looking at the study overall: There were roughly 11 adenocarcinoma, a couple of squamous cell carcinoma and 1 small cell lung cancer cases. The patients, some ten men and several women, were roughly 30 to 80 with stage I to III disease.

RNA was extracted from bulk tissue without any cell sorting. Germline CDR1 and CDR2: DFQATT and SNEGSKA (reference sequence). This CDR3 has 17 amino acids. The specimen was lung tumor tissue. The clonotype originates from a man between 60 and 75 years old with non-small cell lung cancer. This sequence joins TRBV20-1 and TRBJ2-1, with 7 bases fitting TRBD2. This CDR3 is CSARTPSGRQSYNEQLF. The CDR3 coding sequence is TGCAGTGCTAGAACCCCTTCCGGGAGGCAATCCTACAATGAGCAGTTATTC.